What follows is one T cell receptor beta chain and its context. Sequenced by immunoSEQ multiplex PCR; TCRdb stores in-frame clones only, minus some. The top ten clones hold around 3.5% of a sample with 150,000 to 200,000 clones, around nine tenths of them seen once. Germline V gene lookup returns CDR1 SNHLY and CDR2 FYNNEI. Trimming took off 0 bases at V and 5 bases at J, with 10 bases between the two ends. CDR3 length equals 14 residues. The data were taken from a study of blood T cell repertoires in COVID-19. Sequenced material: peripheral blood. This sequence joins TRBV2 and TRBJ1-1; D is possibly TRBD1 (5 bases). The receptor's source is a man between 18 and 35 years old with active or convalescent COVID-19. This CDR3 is CASSEAQGRTEAFF. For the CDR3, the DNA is TGTGCCAGCAGTGAAGCCCAGGGAAGGACTGAAGCTTTCTTT.